The clone carrying this TCR beta chain was found once. The sample comes from a study of T cell changes during pregnancy in multiple sclerosis. Clones were read by immunoSEQ multiplex PCR, and TCRdb kept only the in-frame ones, dropping some. The sample has some 67,000 clones; 92% are singletons. This CDR3 comprises 18 residues. Germline lookup yields CDR1 SGHRS and CDR2 YFSETQ. With V trimmed by 4 bases and J by 2 bases, 9 bases remained unmatched. The receptor's source is a female donor with multiple sclerosis, enrolled in a pregnancy study. The specimen comprised peripheral blood, sampled after pregnancy. This chain links TRBV5-1 with TRBJ2-7; the match to TRBD2 covers 16 bases. Here the CDR3 DNA reads TGCGCCAGCAGCCTTAAGGGACTAGCGGGAGGGCCTCCCTACGAGCAGTACTTC. It yields the protein CASSLKGLAGGPPYEQYF.